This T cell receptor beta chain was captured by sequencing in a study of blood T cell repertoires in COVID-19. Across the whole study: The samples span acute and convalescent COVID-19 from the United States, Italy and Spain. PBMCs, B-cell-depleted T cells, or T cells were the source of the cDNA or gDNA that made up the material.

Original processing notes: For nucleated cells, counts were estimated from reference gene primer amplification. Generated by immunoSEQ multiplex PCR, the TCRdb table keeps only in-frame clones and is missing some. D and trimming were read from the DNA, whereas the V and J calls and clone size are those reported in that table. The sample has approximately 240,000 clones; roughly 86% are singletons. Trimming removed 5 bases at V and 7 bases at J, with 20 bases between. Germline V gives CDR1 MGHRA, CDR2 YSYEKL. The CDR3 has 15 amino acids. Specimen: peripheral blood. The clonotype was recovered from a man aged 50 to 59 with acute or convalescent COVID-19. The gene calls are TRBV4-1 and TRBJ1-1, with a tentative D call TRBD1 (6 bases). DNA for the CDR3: TGCGCCAGCAGCGAGGCTACCAGGGGATCCAATGAAGCTTTCTTT. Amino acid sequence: CASSEATRGSNEAFF.